Listed below are T cell receptor beta chains from one sample, sequenced in a study of blood T cell repertoires in COVID-19. TCRdb's copy holds only in-frame clones and misses some; the assay was immunoSEQ multiplex PCR. The sample lists 250,000 to 300,000 clones; approximately 92% were seen once. The sequenced material came from PBMCs or T cells enriched from blood (not recorded which). These receptors all come from a woman in her twenties or thirties who had recovered from COVID-19. CDR3s include the opening cysteine and the closing phenylalanine or tryptophan. Fields, in order: J gene, clone size, V gene, D gene, CDR3 protein, CDR3 DNA. The D gene is left open where the match is weak. Clone size is given for some rows only: seen once, a few or many times, or a class if the clone is expanded.

>TRBJ1-4|-|TRBV7-2|-
CASSQGGQGNEKLFF
TGTGCCAGCAGCCAGGGAGGGCAGGGTAATGAAAAACTGTTTTTT
>TRBJ1-4|-|TRBV25-1|TRBD1
CASSEYTGTGIGKLFF
TGTGCCAGCAGTGAATATACCGGGACAGGGATCGGAAAACTGTTTTTT
>TRBJ2-2|-|TRBV5-6|-
CASSLTGTNTGELFF
TGTGCCAGCAGCTTGACGGGGACGAACACCGGGGAGCTGTTTTTT
>TRBJ1-2|-|TRBV28|TRBD1
CASSSPGQMVYGYTF
TGTGCCAGCAGTTCTCCGGGACAGATGGTCTATGGCTACACCTTC
>TRBJ2-5|-|TRBV7-9|TRBD1
CASSLHRDREETQYF
TGTGCCAGCAGCCTTCACCGGGACAGGGAAGAGACCCAGTACTTC
>TRBJ2-1|-|TRBV6-5|-
CASSYGSGDYNEQFF
TGTGCCAGCAGTTACGGGTCGGGAGACTACAATGAGCAGTTCTTC
>TRBJ2-7|-|TRBV12-2|-
CASRLAYSGPYEQYF
TGTGCAAGTCGCTTAGCGTACAGCGGACCCTACGAGCAGTACTTC
>TRBJ2-1|once|TRBV2|TRBD2
CASKKAGLAGGPYNEQFF
TGTGCCAGCAAGAAGGCGGGACTAGCGGGAGGGCCCTACAATGAGCAGTTCTTC
>TRBJ1-6|-|TRBV7-2|-
CASSLGGLSPLHF
TGTGCCAGCAGCTTAGGGGGACTTTCACCCCTCCACTTT
>TRBJ2-7|-|TRBV7-2|-
CASSLGGGTYEQYF
TGTGCCAGCAGCTTAGGGGGCGGGACCTACGAGCAGTACTTC
>TRBJ2-1|-|TRBV6-2/TRBV6-3|-
CASSVTGKQFF
TGTGCCAGCAGCGTTACAGGGAAGCAGTTCTTC
>TRBJ2-4|few|TRBV2|-
CASSRDFQYF
TGTGCCAGCAGCCGGGACTTTCAGTACTTC
>TRBJ2-3|-|TRBV28|TRBD2
CASSSPISGRMKDTQYF
TGTGCCAGCAGTTCGCCTATTAGCGGGAGGATGAAAGATACGCAGTATTTT
>TRBJ1-5|-|TRBV5-4|-
CASSLEPQGSQPQHF
TGTGCCAGCAGCTTGGAGCCCCAGGGTAGTCAGCCCCAGCATTTT
>TRBJ1-5|-|TRBV18|TRBD1
CASSPEGQGNQPQHF
TGTGCCAGCTCACCTGAAGGACAGGGAAATCAGCCCCAGCATTTT
>TRBJ2-2|-|TRBV6-6|TRBD2
CASSPGGLAGGPFLDTGELFF
TGTGCCAGCAGTCCTGGAGGACTAGCGGGAGGGCCCTTTCTGGACACCGGGGAGCTGTTTTTT
>TRBJ2-7|-|TRBV27|-
CASSTSTGWDSYEQYF
TGTGCCAGCAGTACCTCTACAGGGTGGGACTCCTACGAGCAGTACTTC
>TRBJ1-2|-|TRBV28|-
CATYPTGPNGYTF
TGTGCCACCTACCCAACAGGGCCCAATGGCTACACCTTC
>TRBJ2-6|-|TRBV5-1|TRBD2
CASSLTAGATGANVLTF
TGCGCCAGCAGCTTGACGGCGGGAGCTACTGGGGCCAACGTCCTGACTTTC
>TRBJ2-7|-|TRBV6-2/TRBV6-3|TRBD1
CASSYFSGGDEQYF
TGTGCCAGCAGTTACTTCTCAGGGGGCGACGAGCAGTACTTC
>TRBJ2-7|-|TRBV19|-
CASSIGPATYEQYF
TGTGCCAGTAGTATAGGACCAGCGACCTACGAGCAGTACTTC
>TRBJ1-5|-|TRBV28|-
CASSFGFVGGGQPQHF
TGTGCCAGCAGTTTTGGGTTCGTGGGAGGGGGTCAGCCCCAGCATTTT
>TRBJ2-1|-|TRBV27|-
CARILRRNNEQFF
TGTGCCAGAATACTCAGGCGTAACAATGAGCAGTTCTTC
>TRBJ2-2|once|TRBV27|TRBD2
CASKIMGGGPGELFF
TGTGCCAGCAAAATTATGGGGGGAGGGCCCGGGGAGCTGTTTTTT
>TRBJ2-1|-|TRBV28|-
CASSLLYNEQFF
TGTGCCAGCAGTTTATTATATAATGAGCAGTTCTTC
>TRBJ2-1|-|TRBV29-1|TRBD2
CSVELTSGSFSYNEQFF
TGCAGCGTTGAACTGACTAGCGGGAGCTTCTCCTACAATGAGCAGTTCTTC
>TRBJ2-6|-|TRBV27|-
CASSPSRANVLTF
TGTGCCAGCAGTCCCTCCCGGGCCAACGTCCTGACTTTC
>TRBJ2-2|-|TRBV7-3|TRBD2
CASSPGTSGGTGELFF
TGTGCCAGCAGCCCAGGGACTAGCGGGGGCACCGGGGAGCTGTTTTTT
>TRBJ2-7|-|TRBV10-3|TRBD2
CAISEWTSGYYEQYF
TGTGCCATCAGTGAATGGACTAGCGGATACTACGAGCAGTACTTC
>TRBJ2-7|once|TRBV4-2|-
CASSQHRSSVEQYF
TGTGCCAGCAGCCAACACCGGTCGTCCGTCGAGCAGTACTTC
>TRBJ2-7|-|TRBV4-2|TRBD1
CASSQEGQGAIEQYF
TGTGCCAGCAGCCAAGAGGGACAGGGGGCCATAGAGCAGTACTTC
>TRBJ1-5|-|TRBV6-6|-
CASSLGEKQPQHF
TGTGCCAGCAGTTTAGGGGAAAAGCAGCCCCAGCATTTT
>TRBJ2-7|once|TRBV7-8|-
CASSLTGKLGYEQYF
TGTGCCAGCAGCTTAACGGGGAAGCTGGGGTACGAGCAGTACTTC
>TRBJ2-6|-|TRBV7-2|-
CASSWAGSGANVLTF
TGTGCCAGCAGTTGGGCCGGTTCTGGGGCCAACGTCCTGACTTTC
>TRBJ2-7|-|TRBV5-4|-
CASSPARGNDEQYF
TGTGCCAGCAGCCCGGCCAGGGGAAACGACGAGCAGTACTTC
>TRBJ2-1|once|TRBV3-1/TRBV3-2|-
CASSHTINEQFF
TGTGCCAGCAGCCACACAATCAATGAGCAGTTCTTC
>TRBJ1-6|-|TRBV7-9|TRBD1
CASSDTTGVGSPLHF
TGTGCCAGCAGCGACACGACAGGGGTTGGGTCACCCCTCCACTTT
>TRBJ2-7|-|TRBV6-5|-
CASKAGPPYEQYF
TGTGCCAGCAAGGCAGGGCCCCCCTACGAGCAGTACTTC
>TRBJ2-1|-|TRBV28|TRBD1
CASSPPKTGTVYNEQFF
TGTGCCAGCAGCCCACCCAAAACCGGGACAGTGTACAATGAGCAGTTCTTC
>TRBJ2-1|-|TRBV3-1/TRBV3-2|-
CASSPRDSLYNEQFF
TGTGCCAGCAGCCCCCGGGACTCACTCTACAATGAGCAGTTCTTC
>TRBJ2-2|-|TRBV3-1/TRBV3-2|TRBD1
CASSGRDRDLTGELFF
TGTGCCAGCAGCGGACGGGACAGGGATCTCACCGGGGAGCTGTTTTTT
>TRBJ2-1|-|TRBV30|TRBD2
CAWSWASGLYNEQFF
TGTGCCTGGAGTTGGGCTAGCGGGCTCTACAATGAGCAGTTCTTC
>TRBJ1-5|-|TRBV6-5|-
CASRLLTQPQHF
TGTGCCAGCAGACTACTCACGCAGCCCCAGCATTTT
>TRBJ2-2|-|TRBV15|TRBD1
CATRSLTGTGGITGELFF
TGTGCCACCAGGAGCCTCACCGGGACAGGGGGCATCACCGGGGAGCTGTTTTTT
>TRBJ2-2|-|TRBV19|-
CASSIGLITGELFF
TGTGCCAGTAGTATAGGACTAATAACCGGGGAGCTGTTTTTT
>TRBJ1-1|-|TRBV2|TRBD1
CASNLDRVRTEAFF
TGTGCCAGCAATTTGGACAGGGTGAGGACTGAAGCTTTCTTT
>TRBJ2-4|-|TRBV6-5|-
CASSYGSRGIQYF
TGTGCCAGCAGTTACGGCTCCCGTGGCATTCAGTACTTC
>TRBJ1-2|-|TRBV7-8|-
CASSSPQGHYGYTF
TGTGCCAGCAGCTCACCTCAGGGGCACTATGGCTACACCTTC
>TRBJ2-7|-|TRBV30|TRBD1
CAWRSGQGFYEQYF
TGTGCCTGGAGGTCGGGACAGGGATTTTACGAGCAGTACTTC
>TRBJ2-4|-|TRBV28|TRBD1
CASSQRQGWDIQYF
TGTGCCAGCAGCCAACGACAGGGTTGGGACATTCAGTACTTC
>TRBJ1-1|-|TRBV20-1|-
CSAREGAEAFF
TGCAGTGCTAGAGAGGGCGCTGAAGCTTTCTTT
>TRBJ1-1|once|TRBV29-1|TRBD1
CSPGQGVGTEAFF
TGCAGCCCGGGACAGGGAGTGGGCACTGAAGCTTTCTTT
>TRBJ2-7|-|TRBV3-1/TRBV3-2|-
CASSSAYEQYF
TGTGCCAGCAGCTCCGCGTACGAGCAGTACTTC
>TRBJ2-1|-|TRBV25-1|-
CASSEFRAADYNEQFF
TGTGCCAGCAGTGAATTTCGAGCGGCGGATTACAATGAGCAGTTCTTC
>TRBJ1-4|-|TRBV30|-
CAWNRGLGEKLFF
TGTGCCTGGAATAGGGGGTTGGGGGAAAAACTGTTTTTT
>TRBJ2-1|once|TRBV7-2|TRBD2
CASSVSSGGSYNEQFF
TGTGCCAGCAGCGTGAGTAGCGGGGGCTCCTACAATGAGCAGTTCTTC
>TRBJ2-4|-|TRBV29-1|TRBD1
CSVVLRQGMENIQYF
TGCAGCGTAGTACTCCGACAGGGGATGGAAAACATTCAGTACTTC